This T cell receptor (beta chain) was obtained from a study of T cell responses to AZD1222 COVID-19 vaccine. Study-level points and caveats: At baseline, just 6 or 7 AZD1222 recipients tested seropositive. Spike-specific TCR breadth and depth grew following two AZD1222 doses.

Per germline, CDR1 LGHNA and CDR2 YNFKEQ. J gave up 0 bases and V 1 base, and 4 bases lay outside the gene matches. The CDR3 consists of 17 residues. Sequencing used immunoSEQ multiplex PCR; TCRdb keeps in-frame clones, though not all of them. The repertoire holds more than 95,000 clones, with over 75% as singletons. About this clone itself: Antigen: not known.

The V and J genes are TRBV4-2 and TRBJ1-3, with 9 bases lining up with TRBD1. The source of this sequence is an adult in good health. Material: peripheral blood, obtained on day 0 of AZD1222 vaccination. CDR3 protein: CASSQGTGVLSGNTIYF. CDR3 nucleotides: TGTGCCAGCAGCCAAGGGACAGGGGTGCTCTCTGGAAACACCATATATTTT.